This record covers a single T cell receptor (beta chain). One Seattle source followed patients from active infection through their disease course. The sample originates from a study of blood T cell repertoires in COVID-19. On the study more broadly: Specimens from acute and convalescent COVID-19 originated in the United States, Italy and Spain.

Using immunoSEQ multiplex PCR, the repertoire was profiled, and TCRdb retains in-frame clones only, with some absent. The data show roughly 200,000 clones, approximately 87% seen once. CDR3 length: 17 residues. Looked up from germline, CDR1 is SGDLS and CDR2 is YYNGEE. V was pared by 1 base and J by 2 bases, with 15 bases between. The source of this sequence is a person aged 70 to 80 with COVID-19, enrolled during active disease. The sequencing sample was made of peripheral blood. The V gene is TRBV9, the J gene TRBJ2-2; TRBD1 might be the D (5 bases). CDR3 DNA sequence: TGTGCCAGCAGCGTACCACAGACAGCTACAAACACCGGGGAGCTGTTTTTT. Translating it yields CASSVPQTATNTGELFF.